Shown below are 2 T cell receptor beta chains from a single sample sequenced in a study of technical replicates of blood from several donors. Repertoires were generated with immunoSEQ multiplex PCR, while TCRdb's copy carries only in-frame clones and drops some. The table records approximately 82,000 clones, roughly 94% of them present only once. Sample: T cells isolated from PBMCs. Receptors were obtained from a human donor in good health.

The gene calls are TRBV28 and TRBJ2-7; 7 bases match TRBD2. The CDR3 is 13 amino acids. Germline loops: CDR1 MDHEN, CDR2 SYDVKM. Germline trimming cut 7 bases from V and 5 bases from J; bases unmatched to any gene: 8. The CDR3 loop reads CASTPPGGDEQYF. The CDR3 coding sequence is TGTGCCAGCACCCCTCCGGGAGGCGACGAGCAGTACTTC.

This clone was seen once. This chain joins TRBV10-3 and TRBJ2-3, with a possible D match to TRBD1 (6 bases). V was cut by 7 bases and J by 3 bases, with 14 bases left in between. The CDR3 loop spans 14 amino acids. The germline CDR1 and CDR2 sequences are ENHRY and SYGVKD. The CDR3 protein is CAIKYSQGTDTQYF. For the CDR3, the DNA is TGTGCCATCAAATATTCACAGGGTACAGATACGCAGTATTTT.